These 4 T cell receptor beta chains were all obtained from the same sample, sequenced in a study of beta chain features in type 1 diabetes. General observations from the study: Moderately but significantly shorter TCRB CDR3s were found in Type 1 diabetes patients in all four CD4+ subsets.

The antigens for these receptors are not known. Reverse transcribing all isolated RNA meant expressed TCRB transcripts were sequenced. Generated by immunoSEQ multiplex PCR, the TCRdb table keeps only in-frame clones and is missing some. This table has 300,000 or so clones, 13% to 15% appearing once. The sequencing input was naive CD4+ T cells from blood. Every receptor here comes from a young man with type 1 diabetes.

This clone turned up a few times. The chain is built from TRBV19 and TRBJ1-1; 8 nucleotides align to TRBD1. This CDR3 comprises 15 residues. With V trimmed by 9 bases and J by 1 base, 10 bases remained unmatched. Germline values: CDR1 LNHDA, CDR2 SQIVND (reference sequence). For the CDR3, the DNA is TGTGCCAGCCGCTATTCGGACAGGGCGAACACTGAAGCTTTCTTT. The encoded protein is CASRYSDRANTEAFF.

This clone showed up many times. The CDR3 is CASSLGENTEAFF. The DNA for the CDR3 is TGTGCCAGCAGCTTAGGAGAGAACACTGAAGCTTTCTTT. This chain uses TRBV7-9 with TRBJ1-1; D remains ambiguous. V lost 1 base, J lost 1 base, and 4 bases lay in between. There are 13 residues in the CDR3. The germline V gene has CDR1 SEHNR and CDR2 FQNEAQ (reference sequence).

CDR3 DNA sequence: TGTGCCAGCAGACCTGGGACAGTCCAAGAGACCCAGTACTTC. This codes for CASRPGTVQETQYF. The chain joins TRBV6-1 to TRBJ2-5; 7 bases map to TRBD1. Germline trimming cut 6 bases from V and 1 base from J; bases unmatched to any gene: 5. CDR1 is MNHNS and CDR2 is SASEGT in the germline V gene. The CDR3 runs 14 residues.

This clone has a handful of counts. CDR3 bases: TGTGCCAGCAGTGAGCGATACGAGCAGTACTTC. As protein: CASSERYEQYF. The rearrangement uses TRBV2 and TRBJ2-7; no clear D. The V gene's germline CDR1 is SNHLY and CDR2 FYNNEI. Between the trimmed V and J ends, which lost 3 bases and 4 bases, there was a span of 4 bases. CDR3 size: 11 residues.